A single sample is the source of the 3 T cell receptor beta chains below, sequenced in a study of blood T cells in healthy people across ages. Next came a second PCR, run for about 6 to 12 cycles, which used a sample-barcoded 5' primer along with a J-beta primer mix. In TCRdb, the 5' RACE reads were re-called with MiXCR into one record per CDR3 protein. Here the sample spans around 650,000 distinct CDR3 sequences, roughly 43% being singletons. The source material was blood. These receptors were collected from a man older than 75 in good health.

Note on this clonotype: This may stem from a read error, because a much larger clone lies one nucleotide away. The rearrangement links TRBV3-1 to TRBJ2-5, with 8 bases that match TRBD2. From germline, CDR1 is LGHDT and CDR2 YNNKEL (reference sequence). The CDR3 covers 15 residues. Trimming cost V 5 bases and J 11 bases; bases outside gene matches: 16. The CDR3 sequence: CASSSQRGIGCEQYF. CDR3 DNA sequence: TGTGCCAGCAGCTCACAGCGGGGGATAGGGTGTGAGCAGTACTTC.

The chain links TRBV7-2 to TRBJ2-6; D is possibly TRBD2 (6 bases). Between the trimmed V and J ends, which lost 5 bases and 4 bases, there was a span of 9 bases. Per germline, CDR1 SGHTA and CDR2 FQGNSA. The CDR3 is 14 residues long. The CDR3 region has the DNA TGTGCCAGCAGCACCCTAGCGGGGGCCAACGTCCTGACTTTC. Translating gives CASSTLAGANVLTF.

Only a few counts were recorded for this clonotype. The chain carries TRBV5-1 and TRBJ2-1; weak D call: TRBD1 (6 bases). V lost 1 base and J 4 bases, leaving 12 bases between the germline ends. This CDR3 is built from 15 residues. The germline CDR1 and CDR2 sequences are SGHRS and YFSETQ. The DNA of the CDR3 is TGCGCCAGCAGCTTGAACGGACAGACTTACAATGAGCAGTTCTTC. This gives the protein CASSLNGQTYNEQFF.